The present TCR beta chain was sequenced within a study of T cell repertoires in cytomegalovirus infection. Across the whole study: Through public TCR beta signatures, both CMV infection and matching HLA type were indicated. Findings and caveats of the study: HLA-C-restricted CMV clonotypes gave the most frequent clonotype in two of eight donors. Summed frequency of public TCR beta families distinguished CMV carriers with the relevant HLA.

With respect to this clonotype: Its cognate antigen is unknown.

TCRdb re-called the reads through MiXCR, storing one row per CDR3 protein. The data contain roughly 500,000 distinct CDR3 sequences, roughly 34% of them seen just once; the ten biggest clones take up 17%. V lost 6 bases to trimming and J lost 0 bases, with 8 bases between them. Germline values: CDR1 LNHDA, CDR2 SQIVND (reference sequence). The CDR3 is made up of 13 amino acids. V is TRBV19 and J is TRBJ1-2; D gene uncertain. The specimen was cultured PBMCs, collected from culture after CMV antigen stimulation. The receptor was derived from a human donor in good health (CMV status not recorded). Some clones in this sample may be carry-over from other donors' samples. The CDR3 here is CASSPPANYGYTF. In nucleotides, the CDR3 is TGTGCCAGTAGCCCCCCCGCTAACTATGGCTACACCTTC. The full variable domain, with the rest looked up from reference TRBV19 and TRBJ1-2, is DGGITQSPKYLFRKEGQNVTLSCEQNLNHDAMYWYRQDPGQGLRLIYYSQIVNDFQKGDIAEGYSVSREKKESFPLTVTSAQKNPTAFYLCASSPPANYGYTFGSGTRLTVV.